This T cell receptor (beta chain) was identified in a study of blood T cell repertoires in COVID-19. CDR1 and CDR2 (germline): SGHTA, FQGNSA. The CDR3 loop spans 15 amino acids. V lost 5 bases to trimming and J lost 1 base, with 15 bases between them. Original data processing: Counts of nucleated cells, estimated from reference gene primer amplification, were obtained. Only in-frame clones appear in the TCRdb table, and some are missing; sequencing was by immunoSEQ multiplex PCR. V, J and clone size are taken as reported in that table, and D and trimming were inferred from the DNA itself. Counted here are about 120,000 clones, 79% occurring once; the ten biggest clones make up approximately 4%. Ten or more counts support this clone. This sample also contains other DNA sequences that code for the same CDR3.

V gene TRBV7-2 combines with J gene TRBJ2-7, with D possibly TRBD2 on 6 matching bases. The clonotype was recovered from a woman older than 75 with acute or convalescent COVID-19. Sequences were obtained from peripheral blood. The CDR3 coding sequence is TGTGCCAGCAGCCTCGATAGCGGAACTTCCTACGAGCAGTACTTC. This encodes CASSLDSGTSYEQYF.